This T cell receptor (beta chain) originates from a study of shared clonotypes between healthy human individuals. Study summary: Per-donor plates numbered three CD4 naive, three CD4 memory, two CD8 naive and one CD8 memory.

Clones were read by immunoSEQ multiplex PCR, and TCRdb kept only the in-frame ones, dropping some. The data hold over 950,000 clones, with approximately 75% observed a single time. Trimming removed 4 bases at V and 2 bases at J, with 19 bases between. Per germline, CDR1 MGHDK and CDR2 SYGVNS. This CDR3 spans 17 amino acids. General study findings and limits: Non-shared clonotypes were found to have lower generation probabilities than the clonotypes that were shared by all four of the sorted-subset donors.

About this clone itself: As yet, its antigen is unknown.

The TCR sequence derives from a man younger than 30 in good health. Some clones in this sample may be carry-over from other donors' samples. The specimen sequenced was memory CD4+ T cells from PBMCs. Subset described: CD45RA-negative fraction. The J gene is TRBJ2-3, the V gene TRBV25-1, with D possibly matching TRBD2 (6 bases). The chain's CDR3 is CASSVSVREEPTDTQYF. In nucleotides, the CDR3 is TGTGCCAGCAGTGTATCCGTAAGGGAGGAGCCCACAGATACGCAGTATTTT.